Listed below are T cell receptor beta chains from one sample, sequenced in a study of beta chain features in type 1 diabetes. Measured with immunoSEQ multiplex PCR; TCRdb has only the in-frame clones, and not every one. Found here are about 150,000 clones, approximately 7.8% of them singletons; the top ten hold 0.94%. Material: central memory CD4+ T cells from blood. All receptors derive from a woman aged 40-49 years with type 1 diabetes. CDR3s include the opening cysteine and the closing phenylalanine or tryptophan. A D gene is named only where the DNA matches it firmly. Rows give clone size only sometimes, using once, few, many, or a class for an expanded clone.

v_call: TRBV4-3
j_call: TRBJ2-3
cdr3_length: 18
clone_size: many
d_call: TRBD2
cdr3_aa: CASSQDRGTSGVTDTQYF
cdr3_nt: TGCGCCAGCAGCCAAGATCGGGGGACTAGCGGTGTCACAGATACGCAGTATTTT

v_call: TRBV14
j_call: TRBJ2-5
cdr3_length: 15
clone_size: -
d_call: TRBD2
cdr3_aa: CASSQIAGRQETQYF
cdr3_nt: TGTGCCAGCAGCCAAATAGCGGGACGGCAAGAGACCCAGTACTTC

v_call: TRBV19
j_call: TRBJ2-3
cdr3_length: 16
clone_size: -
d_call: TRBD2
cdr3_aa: CASSRLAGGSTDTQYF
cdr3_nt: TGTGCCAGTAGTAGACTAGCGGGAGGGAGCACAGATACGCAGTATTTT

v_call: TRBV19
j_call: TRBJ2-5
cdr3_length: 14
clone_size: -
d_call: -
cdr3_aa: CASSQTGGQETQYF
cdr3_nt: TGTGCCAGTAGCCAAACTGGCGGCCAAGAGACCCAGTACTTC

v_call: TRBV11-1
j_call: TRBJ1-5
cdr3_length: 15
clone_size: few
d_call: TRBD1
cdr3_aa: CASSPTGDSNQPQHF
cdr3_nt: TGTGCCAGCAGCCCGACAGGGGATAGCAATCAGCCCCAGCATTTT

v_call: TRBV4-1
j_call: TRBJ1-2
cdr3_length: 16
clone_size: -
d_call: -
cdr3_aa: CASSLLEGQQGGGYTF
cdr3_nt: TGCGCCAGCAGCCTTCTAGAGGGCCAGCAGGGAGGGGGCTACACCTTC

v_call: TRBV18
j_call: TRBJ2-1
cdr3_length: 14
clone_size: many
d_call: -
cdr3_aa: CASSPTQGGDEQFF
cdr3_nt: TGTGCCAGCTCACCTACTCAGGGCGGCGATGAGCAGTTCTTC

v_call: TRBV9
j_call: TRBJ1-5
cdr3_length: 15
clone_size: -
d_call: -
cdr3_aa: CASSVGIGSNQPQHF
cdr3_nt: TGTGCCAGCAGCGTAGGAATCGGTAGCAATCAGCCCCAGCATTTT

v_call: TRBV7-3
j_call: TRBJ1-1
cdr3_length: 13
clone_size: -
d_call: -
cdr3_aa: CASSISPVAEAFF
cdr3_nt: TGTGCCAGCAGTATTTCCCCGGTTGCTGAAGCTTTCTTT

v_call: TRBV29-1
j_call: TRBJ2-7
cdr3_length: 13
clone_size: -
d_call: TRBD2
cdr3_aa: CSVSGTSGYEQYF
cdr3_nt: TGCAGCGTCTCCGGGACTAGCGGCTACGAGCAGTACTTC

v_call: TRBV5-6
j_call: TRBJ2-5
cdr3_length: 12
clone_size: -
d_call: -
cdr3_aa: CASSRLQETQYF
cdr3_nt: TGTGCCAGCAGTCGTCTTCAAGAGACCCAGTACTTC

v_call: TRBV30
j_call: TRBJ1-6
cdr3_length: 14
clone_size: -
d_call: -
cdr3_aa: CAWSWQGSNSPLHF
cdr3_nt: TGTGCCTGGAGCTGGCAGGGAAGTAATTCACCCCTCCACTTT

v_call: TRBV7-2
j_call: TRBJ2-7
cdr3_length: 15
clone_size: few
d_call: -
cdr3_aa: CASRALDSLTTQQYF
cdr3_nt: TGTGCCAGCAGGGCACTGGACAGTTTGACAACTCAGCAGTACTTC

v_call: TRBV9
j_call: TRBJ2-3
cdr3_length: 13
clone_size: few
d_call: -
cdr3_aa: CASSAGQLNTQYF
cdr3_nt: TGTGCCAGCAGCGCCGGACAGCTAAATACGCAGTATTTT

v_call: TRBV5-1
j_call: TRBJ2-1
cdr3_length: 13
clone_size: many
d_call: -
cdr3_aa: CASSLTGYNEQFF
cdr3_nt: TGCGCCAGCAGCCTGACAGGTTACAATGAGCAGTTCTTC

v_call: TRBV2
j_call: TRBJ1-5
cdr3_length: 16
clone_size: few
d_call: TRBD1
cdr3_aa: CASSGQGAGSNQPQHF
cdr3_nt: TGTGCCAGCAGTGGACAGGGGGCCGGCAGCAATCAGCCCCAGCATTTT

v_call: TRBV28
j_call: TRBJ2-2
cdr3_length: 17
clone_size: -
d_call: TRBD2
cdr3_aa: CASCSPGLAGNTGELFF
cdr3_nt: TGTGCCAGCTGTTCCCCGGGACTAGCGGGGAACACCGGGGAGCTGTTTTTT

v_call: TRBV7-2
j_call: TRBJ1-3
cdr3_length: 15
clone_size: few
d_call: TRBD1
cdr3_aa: CASSSGQGTGNTIYF
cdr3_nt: TGTGCCAGCAGCTCCGGACAGGGGACCGGAAACACCATATATTTT

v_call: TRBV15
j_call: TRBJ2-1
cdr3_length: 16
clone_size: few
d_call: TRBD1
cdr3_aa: CATSRDLRQGGNEQFF
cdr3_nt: TGTGCCACCAGCAGAGATCTCCGACAGGGCGGCAATGAGCAGTTCTTC

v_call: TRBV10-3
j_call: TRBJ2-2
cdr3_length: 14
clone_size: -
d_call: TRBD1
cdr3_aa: CAISSTGGAGELFF
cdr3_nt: TGTGCCATCAGCTCGACAGGGGGGGCCGGGGAGCTGTTTTTT

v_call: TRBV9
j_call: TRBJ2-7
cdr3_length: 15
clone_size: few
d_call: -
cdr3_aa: CASSGSGQLTREQYF
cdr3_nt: TGTGCCAGCAGTGGTAGTGGACAGTTGACTCGGGAGCAGTACTTC

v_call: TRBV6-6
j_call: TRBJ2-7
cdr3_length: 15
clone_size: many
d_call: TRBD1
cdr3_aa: CASSPPDRGLLEQYF
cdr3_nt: TGTGCCAGCAGTCCTCCGGACAGGGGGCTCTTGGAGCAGTACTTC

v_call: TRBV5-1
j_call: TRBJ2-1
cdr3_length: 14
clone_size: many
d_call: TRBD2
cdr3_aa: CASSLGLAGAEELF
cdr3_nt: TGCGCCAGCAGCTTGGGGCTAGCGGGAGCTGAGGAGCTCTTC

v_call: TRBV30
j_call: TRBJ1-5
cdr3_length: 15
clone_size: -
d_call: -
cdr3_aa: CAWKMGGGSNQPQHF
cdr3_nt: TGTGCCTGGAAGATGGGGGGAGGGAGCAATCAGCCCCAGCATTTT

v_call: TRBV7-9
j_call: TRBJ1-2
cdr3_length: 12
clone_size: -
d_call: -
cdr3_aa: CASSPLRGGYTF
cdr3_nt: TGTGCCAGCAGCCCCTTGAGAGGGGGCTACACCTTC

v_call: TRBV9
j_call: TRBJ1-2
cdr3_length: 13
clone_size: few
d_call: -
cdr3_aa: CASSLAGADGYTF
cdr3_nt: TGTGCCAGCAGCCTCGCAGGGGCGGATGGCTACACCTTC